This record covers a single T cell receptor beta chain. Its specificity is unknown. Looked up from germline, CDR1 is MGHRA and CDR2 is YSYEKL. The CDR3 consists of 19 residues. V lost 0 bases and J 1 base, leaving 16 bases between the germline ends. Amplification used 60 Vbeta primers and 13 Jbeta primers. The data were produced by immunoSEQ multiplex PCR, yet TCRdb's version contains in-frame clones alone and is incomplete. The data show 140,000 to 150,000 clones, 78% seen once. This entry is derived from a study of cytomegalovirus exposure and HLA in healthy donors. Study-wide results and limits: In a later analysis, V- and J-gene trimming of beta chains associated with a DCLRE1C missense variant, replicated independently. Association with HLA alleles at 0.05 false discovery rate was found for 16,951 TCR beta sequences in a later analysis.

Healthy bone marrow donors formed the donor group. V gene TRBV4-1 combines with J gene TRBJ2-6, with D tentatively TRBD1 (6 bases). The receptor was derived from a female donor in good health and CMV-seronegative. Sequenced input: PBMCs. CDR3 in amino acids: CASSQDTAGAYSGANVLTF. The CDR3 nucleotides read TGCGCCAGCAGCCAAGACACCGCAGGGGCCTATTCTGGGGCCAACGTCCTGACTTTC.